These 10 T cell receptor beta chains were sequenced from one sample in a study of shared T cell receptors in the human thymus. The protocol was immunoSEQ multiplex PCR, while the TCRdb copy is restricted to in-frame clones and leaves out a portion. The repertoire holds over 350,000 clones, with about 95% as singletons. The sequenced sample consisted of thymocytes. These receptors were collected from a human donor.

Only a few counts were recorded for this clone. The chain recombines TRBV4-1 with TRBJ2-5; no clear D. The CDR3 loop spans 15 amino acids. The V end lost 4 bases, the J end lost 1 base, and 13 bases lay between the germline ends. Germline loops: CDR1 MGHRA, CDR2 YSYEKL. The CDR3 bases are TGCGCCAGCAGCCGATCCCAAGAAATCCAAGAGACCCAGTACTTC. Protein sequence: CASSRSQEIQETQYF.

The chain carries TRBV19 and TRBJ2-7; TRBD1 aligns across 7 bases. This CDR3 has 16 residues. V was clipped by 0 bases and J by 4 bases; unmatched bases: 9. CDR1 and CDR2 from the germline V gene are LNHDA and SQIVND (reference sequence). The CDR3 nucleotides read TGTGCCAGTAGTATAGATCCGGGGACAGAGGATTACGAGCAGTACTTC. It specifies CASSIDPGTEDYEQYF.

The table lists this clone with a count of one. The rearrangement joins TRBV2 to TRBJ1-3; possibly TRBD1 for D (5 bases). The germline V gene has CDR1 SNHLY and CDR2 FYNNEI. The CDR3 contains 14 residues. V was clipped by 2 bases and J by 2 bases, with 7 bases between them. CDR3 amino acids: CASSERGTGNTIYF. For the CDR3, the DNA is TGTGCCAGCAGTGAACGGGGGACTGGAAACACCATATATTTT.

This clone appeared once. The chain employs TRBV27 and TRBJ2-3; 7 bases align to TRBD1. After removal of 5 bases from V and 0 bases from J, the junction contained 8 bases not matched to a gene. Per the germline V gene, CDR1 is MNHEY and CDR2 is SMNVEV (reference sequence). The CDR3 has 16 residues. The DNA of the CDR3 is TGTGCCAGCAGTCCGAACCCACAGGGGAGCACAGATACGCAGTATTTT. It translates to CASSPNPQGSTDTQYF.

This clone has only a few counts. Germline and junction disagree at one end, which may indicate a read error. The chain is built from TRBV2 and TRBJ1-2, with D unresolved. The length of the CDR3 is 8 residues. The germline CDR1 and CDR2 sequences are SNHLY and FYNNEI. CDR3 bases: TGTGCCAGCATCTGTGGGGCCTTC. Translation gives CASICGAF.

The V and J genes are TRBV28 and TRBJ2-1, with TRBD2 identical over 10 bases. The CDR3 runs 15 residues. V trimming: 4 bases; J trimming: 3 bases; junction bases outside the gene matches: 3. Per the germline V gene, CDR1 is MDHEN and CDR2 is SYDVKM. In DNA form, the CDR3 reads TGTGCCAGCAGTTCTAGCGGGAGCGTCTACAATGAGCAGTTCTTC. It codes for CASSSSGSVYNEQFF.

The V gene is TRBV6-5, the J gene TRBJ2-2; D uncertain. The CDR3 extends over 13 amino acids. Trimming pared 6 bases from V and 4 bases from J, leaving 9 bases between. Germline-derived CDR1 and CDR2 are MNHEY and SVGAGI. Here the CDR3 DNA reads TGTGCCAGCAGCTACGAAATCACCGGGGAGCTGTTTTTT. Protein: CASSYEITGELFF.

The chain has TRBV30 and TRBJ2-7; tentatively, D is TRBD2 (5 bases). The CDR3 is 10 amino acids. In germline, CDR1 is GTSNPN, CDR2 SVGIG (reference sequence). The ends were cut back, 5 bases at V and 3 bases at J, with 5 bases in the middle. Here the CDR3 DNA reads TGTGCCTGGCGGGGCTACGAGCAGTACTTC. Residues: CAWRGYEQYF.

The CDR3 coding sequence is TGTGTCAGAAGCTTAGGTCCGGGGGTAGTGGGGAACACTGAAGCTTTCTTT. Residues: CVRSLGPGVVGNTEAFF. J is TRBJ1-1 and V is TRBV7-5. TRBV7-5 is given as a pseudogene. The CDR3 spans 17 residues.

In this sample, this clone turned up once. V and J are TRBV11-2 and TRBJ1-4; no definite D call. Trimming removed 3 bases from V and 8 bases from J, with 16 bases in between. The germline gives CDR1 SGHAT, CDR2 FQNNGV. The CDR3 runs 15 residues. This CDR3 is CASSFGSGVYEKLFF. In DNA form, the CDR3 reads TGTGCCAGCAGCTTCGGGTCCGGGGTTTACGAAAAACTGTTTTTT.